The 29 T cell receptor beta chains given below trace back to one sample, sequenced in a study of human T cells and chemical hapten exposure. TCRdb analysed the RACE reads with MiXCR anew, one entry per CDR3 protein. The sample carries about 40,000 distinct CDR3 sequences, approximately 3.3% recorded once. The time point: patch test 2, 6 weeks after DPC sensitization. Treatment: therapeutic diphenylcyclopropenone sensitization with weekly scalp DPC. Sequenced here: whole blood, sampled in connection with sensitization to the hapten diphenylcyclopropenone (DPC). The receptors were gathered from a man aged 40-50 years with alopecia areata. Some clones in this sample may be carry-over from other donors' samples.

This clonotype was counted at least ten times. The chain couples TRBV10-2 to TRBJ2-2, with D uncertain. CDR3 length: 16 amino acids. Per the germline V gene, CDR1 is WSHSY and CDR2 is SAAADI. V was clipped by 0 bases and J by 3 bases, with 11 bases between them. Here the CDR3 DNA reads TGCGCCAGCAGTGAGTCTGGCAGTTGGGACACCGGGGAGCTGTTTTTT. Its protein is CASSESGSWDTGELFF.

In this sample, this clonotype turned up many times. This chain uses TRBV5-1 with TRBJ2-3; the D is unclear. The CDR3 has 15 residues. Germline values: CDR1 SGHRS, CDR2 YFSETQ. Trimming removed 0 bases from V and 0 bases from J, with 8 bases in between. The CDR3 nucleotides are TGCGCCAGCAGCTTGGACAGCTCTAGCACAGATACGCAGTATTTT. This gives the protein CASSLDSSSTDTQYF.

This clonotype has at least ten counts. The J gene is TRBJ2-1, the V gene TRBV7-3; 7 bases are shared with TRBD2. Trimming removed 3 bases from V and 8 bases from J; junction bases left unmatched: 13. The CDR3 runs 16 residues. Germline V lookup: CDR1 SGHTA, CDR2 FQGTGA. CDR3 sequence: CASSLDGGRQYDEQFF. CDR3 coding DNA: TGTGCCAGCAGCTTGGATGGCGGGAGACAGTACGATGAGCAGTTCTTC.

This clonotype was recorded many times. The chain recombines TRBV27 with TRBJ2-6; the D gene is possibly TRBD2 (6 bases). This CDR3 region has 17 residues. Germline lookup yields CDR1 MNHEY and CDR2 SMNVEV (reference sequence). With 6 bases removed from V and 4 bases from J, the gap between germline ends came to 19 bases. In nucleotides, the CDR3 is TGTGCCAGCAGACCGACTAGTATGGGAAACGGGGCCAACGTCCTGACTTTC. This sequence encodes CASRPTSMGNGANVLTF.

The genes are TRBV10-2 and TRBJ1-4, with 8 bases identical to TRBD1. Trimming at V came to 0 bases and at J to 2 bases, leaving 5 bases not matched to a gene. Per germline, CDR1 WSHSY and CDR2 SAAADI. The CDR3 covers 17 residues. The CDR3 sequence: CASSESQGARTNEKLFF. For the CDR3, the DNA is TGCGCCAGCAGTGAGTCGCAGGGGGCAAGGACTAATGAAAAACTGTTTTTT.

CDR3 nucleotide sequence: TGTGCCAGCAGCTTGGTCGGGGTGGACACCGGGGAGCTGTTTTTT. It yields the protein CASSLVGVDTGELFF. The rearrangement uses TRBV5-4 and TRBJ2-2; possible D gene TRBD2, 5 bases. Germline V gene sequence: CDR1 SGHNT, CDR2 YYREEE (reference sequence). Trimming removed 0 bases at V and 3 bases at J, with 9 bases between. CDR3 size: 15 residues.

This clonotype was detected ten times or more. The J gene is TRBJ1-5, the V gene TRBV7-9; unclear D gene. The V gene lost 5 bases and the J gene lost 4 bases, with 12 bases spanning the gap. Germline loops: CDR1 SEHNR, CDR2 FQNEAQ (reference sequence). CDR3 length: 14 amino acids. The DNA of the CDR3 is TGTGCCAGCAGCATGGGGAATGTAAATCAGCCCCAGCATTTT. It specifies CASSMGNVNQPQHF.

This clonotype was seen repeatedly, ten times or more. The J gene is TRBJ1-2, the V gene TRBV13; possibly TRBD1 for D (5 bases). CDR3 size: 18 residues. The germline V gene encodes CDR1 PRHDT and CDR2 FYEKMQ (reference sequence). The V end was cut by 0 bases, the J end by 3 bases, with 20 bases between. CDR3 nucleotide sequence: TGTGCCAGCAGCTTAGGGTTTGAGGGGTCTCGCCCGGACTATGGCTACACCTTC. Its translation: CASSLGFEGSRPDYGYTF.

Ten or more counts support this clonotype. The chain couples TRBV9 to TRBJ2-3, with D tentatively TRBD1 (6 bases). CDR3 length: 15 residues. Germline V lookup: CDR1 SGDLS, CDR2 YYNGEE. V lost 2 bases to trimming and J lost 2 bases, with 12 bases between them. DNA of the CDR3: TGTGCCAGCAGCGTGGGGGACACGAACACAGATACGCAGTATTTT. Translated, it gives CASSVGDTNTDTQYF.

The chain combines TRBV20-1 with TRBJ1-5; TRBD1 might be the D (6 bases). Trimming took 2 bases from V and 2 from J, leaving 16 bases between them. The CDR3 length is 16 residues. The germline gives CDR1 DFQATT, CDR2 SNEGSKA (reference sequence). The CDR3 DNA sequence: TGCAGTGCTAGAAGGGGGTTAATGGAAGGCAATCAGCCCCAGCATTTT. Its translation is CSARRGLMEGNQPQHF.

Ten or more counts support this clonotype. V and J are TRBV19 and TRBJ2-7; D unresolved. Trimming stripped 1 base from V and 2 bases from J, with 9 bases between. The CDR3 totals 14 residues. Germline V gene lookup returns CDR1 LNHDA and CDR2 SQIVND (reference sequence). CDR3 residues: CASSIGLATYEQYF. The CDR3 DNA reads TGTGCCAGTAGTATAGGACTCGCAACCTACGAGCAGTACTTC.

This clonotype was detected many times. The CDR3 bases are TGCGCCAGCAGCCGCATGAGCCCGGACAGGGGGCGGGCTGAGCAGTTCTTC. Its protein is CASSRMSPDRGRAEQFF. The V gene is TRBV4-3, the J gene TRBJ2-1; TRBD1 agrees at 11 bases. The germline CDR1 and CDR2 sequences are LGHNA and YSLEER. The V and J ends lost 4 bases and 9 bases, in that order; junction bases with no gene match: 14. This CDR3 region has 17 residues.

This clonotype has ten or more counts. The chain combines TRBV5-1 with TRBJ2-1; D may be TRBD2 (5 bases). CDR3 length: 16 residues. The V end was cut by 2 bases, the J end by 7 bases, with 19 bases between. The germline gives CDR1 SGHRS, CDR2 YFSETQ. CDR3 amino acids: CASSLRGSPTGNEQFF. Written as DNA, the CDR3 is TGCGCCAGCAGCTTAAGAGGGAGTCCTACTGGAAATGAGCAGTTCTTC.

This clonotype came up many times. The chain has TRBV29-1 and TRBJ2-5, with a possible D match to TRBD2 (6 bases). The germline gives CDR1 SQVTM, CDR2 ANQGSEA. The CDR3 sequence is 15 residues long. V dropped 3 bases and J dropped 7 bases, with 21 bases sitting between them. The CDR3 here is CSVDLNIKEGWTQYF. The CDR3 nucleotides are TGCAGCGTTGACCTTAACATAAAGGAGGGGTGGACCCAGTACTTC.

This clonotype was observed at least ten times. The chain combines TRBV19 with TRBJ2-5; D is unclear. CDR3 length: 16 residues. Germline V CDR1 and CDR2: LNHDA, SQIVND (reference sequence). V was trimmed by 3 bases and J by 1 base, leaving 15 bases between them. The CDR3 region has the DNA TGTGCCAGTAGTATTACTTCGCGGAGCCTCCAAGAGACCCAGTACTTC. This encodes CASSITSRSLQETQYF.

This clonotype occurred a few times. The rearrangement joins TRBV20-1 to TRBJ2-7; 10 nucleotides line up with TRBD1. The CDR3 is 14 residues long. The germline CDR1 and CDR2 sequences are DFQATT and SNEGSKA (reference sequence). V lost 4 bases and J lost 4; bases outside the gene matches: 7. DNA for the CDR3: TGCAGTGCTACAACCGGGACAGGGGTATACGAGCAGTACTTC. Its translation is CSATTGTGVYEQYF.

A remark on this clonotype: One base away lies a much larger clone, so this may be a sequencing read error. The J gene is TRBJ2-3, the V gene TRBV10-3, with TRBD1 matching over 9 bases. The CDR3 covers 14 residues. The germline gives CDR1 ENHRY, CDR2 SYGVKD. The chain's CDR3 is CAIRRTGEIDTQNF. CDR3 in DNA: TGTGCCATCAGGAGGACAGGGGAGATAGATACGCAGAATTTT.

This clonotype was seen repeatedly, ten times or more. This chain connects TRBV29-1 to TRBJ2-3; 12 positions match TRBD2. There are 18 residues in the CDR3. The trim removed 5 bases at V and 3 bases at J, leaving 15 bases unmatched. CDR1 is SQVTM and CDR2 is ANQGSEA in the germline V gene. As DNA, the CDR3 is TGCAGCGTTCTGGAGGCGGGGACGACTAGCGGGAGTACAGATACGCAGTATTTT. Its protein is CSVLEAGTTSGSTDTQYF.

This clonotype was recorded many times. This rearrangement joins TRBV5-6 to TRBJ2-5, with no clear D. Germline V gene lookup returns CDR1 SGHDT and CDR2 YYEEEE. The ends were cut back, 1 base at V and 0 bases at J, with 7 bases in the middle. The CDR3 loop spans 14 amino acids. CDR3 nucleotides: TGTGCCAGCAGCTTGTGGGGATACCAAGAGACCCAGTACTTC. Translated, it gives CASSLWGYQETQYF.

This clonotype has ten or more counts. The rearrangement joins TRBV11-2 to TRBJ2-3; D is uncertain. Germline-derived CDR1 and CDR2 are SGHAT and FQNNGV. V was trimmed by 2 bases and J by 6 bases, leaving 3 bases between them. The CDR3 has 11 amino acids. The CDR3 region is CASSLYDTQYF. As DNA, the CDR3 is TGTGCCAGCAGCTTATACGATACGCAGTATTTT.

This clonotype was counted between two and nine times. V usage is TRBV6-5 and J usage is TRBJ2-5; D is uncertain. Trimming pared 0 bases from V and 2 bases from J, leaving 10 bases between. This CDR3 is built from 15 residues. Per germline, CDR1 MNHEY and CDR2 SVGAGI. CDR3 amino acids: CASSYSIGFQETQYF. The CDR3 DNA reads as TGTGCCAGCAGTTACTCGATAGGGTTTCAAGAGACCCAGTACTTC.

This clonotype has more than one count but fewer than ten. CDR3 sequence reads: CASSLGLSDTGELFF. The CDR3, as DNA: TGTGCCAGCAGCTTAGGACTGTCGGACACCGGGGAGCTGTTTTTT. V is TRBV5-4 and J is TRBJ2-2, with D possibly matching TRBD2 (5 bases). CDR3 length: 15 residues. Germline lookup yields CDR1 SGHNT and CDR2 YYREEE (reference sequence). The ends were cut back, 2 bases at V and 3 bases at J, with 11 bases in the middle.

This chain uses TRBV7-2 with TRBJ1-5, with TRBD1 as a possible D gene (5 bases). This CDR3 has 14 residues. Between the trimmed V and J ends, which lost 4 bases and 5 bases, there was a span of 12 bases. Germline V gives CDR1 SGHTA, CDR2 FQGNSA. CDR3 in DNA: TGTGCCAGCAGCTCTCAGGGAAGTGATCAGCCCCAGCATTTT. It codes for CASSSQGSDQPQHF.

The V call is TRBV24-1, the J call TRBJ1-5; D ambiguous. The germline V gene encodes CDR1 KGHDR and CDR2 SFDVKD. The CDR3 totals 13 residues. V was clipped by 2 bases and J by 9 bases, with 10 bases between them. The CDR3 bases are TGTGCCACCAGTGATTCGAAAGGACGGCCCCAGCATTTT. This sequence encodes CATSDSKGRPQHF.

This clonotype was observed many times. V is TRBV24-1 and J is TRBJ2-3, with TRBD2 identical over 11 bases. The V and J ends lost 3 bases and 6 bases, in that order; junction bases with no gene match: 7. In germline, CDR1 is KGHDR, CDR2 SFDVKD. CDR3 size: 16 residues. The CDR3 bases are TGTGCCACCAGTGATGATAGCGGGAGGGCCGGGGATACGCAGTATTTT. It specifies CATSDDSGRAGDTQYF.

This clonotype was counted many times. The rearrangement joins TRBV14 to TRBJ2-7, with D uncertain. This CDR3 is 14 amino acids long. V gave up 0 bases and J gave up 6 bases, with 12 bases separating them. Germline-derived CDR1 and CDR2 are SGHDN and FVKESK. In DNA, the CDR3 is TGTGCCAGCAGCCAAGAAGTGAGAGGTACCGAGCAGTACTTC. This translates into CASSQEVRGTEQYF.

Ten or more counts support this clonotype. The J gene is TRBJ1-2, the V gene TRBV4-2, with 12 bases that match TRBD1. J lost 4 bases, V lost 4 bases, and 10 bases had no gene match. The CDR3 runs 17 residues. Germline values: CDR1 LGHNA, CDR2 YNFKEQ. CDR3 in DNA: TGTGCCAGCAGCCGGGGACAGGGGGCTGAGTCTGGCTATGGCTACACCTTC. It yields the protein CASSRGQGAESGYGYTF.

The J gene is TRBJ2-5, the V gene TRBV12-3 or TRBV12-4, with 8 positions matching TRBD2. The CDR3 runs 17 residues. V was pared by 4 bases and J by 5 bases, with 15 bases of the junction left unmatched. The CDR3 loop is CASSSHRVAGQSETQYF. The CDR3 region has the DNA TGTGCCAGCAGTTCACATCGGGTAGCGGGGCAATCTGAGACCCAGTACTTC.

This clonotype was seen repeatedly, ten times or more. The gene calls are TRBV28 and TRBJ2-7; 9 bases agree with TRBD1. Losses at the gene ends were 4 bases for V and 2 bases for J; bases not matched to a gene: 6. Germline CDR1 is MDHEN and CDR2 is SYDVKM. The CDR3 runs to 15 residues. The CDR3, as DNA: TGTGCCAGCAGTTCCCCGACAGGGGGTACCTACGAGCAGTACTTC. Translating it yields CASSSPTGGTYEQYF. Using reference TRBV28 and TRBJ2-7 for the parts outside the CDR3, the full variable domain is DVKVTQSSRYLVKRTGEKVFLECVQDMDHENMFWYRQDPGLGLRLIYFSYDVKMKEKGDIPEGYSVSREKKERFSLILESASTNQTSMYLCASSSPTGGTYEQYFGPGTRLTVT.